This TCR beta chain was captured in a study of blood T cell repertoires in COVID-19. Study summary: Researchers got acute and convalescent COVID-19 samples from the United States, Italy and Spain. Sources were T cells, B-cell-depleted T cells, or PBMCs; the material itself was cDNA or gDNA.

The germline V gene encodes CDR1 SGHRS and CDR2 YFSETQ. The CDR3 totals 15 residues. The V end was cut by 0 bases, the J end by 4 bases, with 13 bases between. This clone was detected only once. Per the study methods: Reference gene primers were amplified, and this amplification served to estimate nucleated cell counts. Repertoires were generated with immunoSEQ multiplex PCR, while TCRdb's copy carries only in-frame clones and drops some. V and J calls and clone size are given by that table; D and trimming were obtained from the DNA. The data hold roughly 670,000 clones, with just under 90% observed a single time.

This clonotype was sampled from a young woman with acute or convalescent COVID-19. The V call is TRBV5-1, the J call TRBJ1-2, with a possible D match to TRBD1 (6 bases). The sequenced sample consisted of peripheral blood. Written as DNA, the CDR3 is TGCGCCAGCAGCTTGGGCATGGGGGCAAGCTATGGCTACACCTTC. This sequence encodes CASSLGMGASYGYTF.